This T cell receptor beta chain was sequenced in a study of T-cell memory formation after mild COVID-19. Study details: Clusters of TCRs were largely donor specific.

This clonotype was picked up a small number of times. Its antigen is not identified. TCRdb processed the 5' RACE reads anew with MiXCR; each CDR3 protein has one entry. Among around 310,000 distinct CDR3 sequences listed, approximately 15% were seen once. Study-wide findings and caveats: A subset of responding clones appeared in pre-infection memory, suggesting cross-reactive memory joined. Among contracting clones, CD4+ were mainly CM/EM and CD8+ enriched in EMRA. Whereas later expanders leaned CD4+, clones contracting day 15 to 85 showed a balanced CD4/CD8 makeup.

Sequenced: PBMCs or a T cell subset sorted from them (not recorded which). The TCR sequence derives from a man in his late teens or twenties who had mild COVID-19 (a few samples of this study predate the infection). Cell type and time point are not known.

In nucleotides, the CDR3 is TGCGCCAGCAGGGGGGACAGGGTCTCCTACGAGCAGTACTTC. This translates into CASRGDRVSYEQYF. V gene TRBV5-1 combines with J gene TRBJ2-7; 9 positions agree with TRBD1. CDR3 length: 14 amino acids. From germline, CDR1 is SGHRS and CDR2 YFSETQ. V gave up 5 bases and J gave up 0 bases; unmatched junction bases: 3.